The 32 T cell receptor beta chains below all came from one sample that was sequenced in a study of blood T cells in healthy people across ages. Then a second PCR, running roughly 7 to 11 cycles, was carried out with a sample-barcoded 5' primer and a J-beta primer mix. MiXCR, applied by TCRdb to the 5' RACE reads, yields one record per CDR3 protein. Here the sample spans 1.5 million to 2 million distinct CDR3 sequences, roughly two fifths being singletons. Sequencing was done on a sample of blood. These TCRs come from a human donor in good health.

The V and J genes are TRBV14 and TRBJ2-3; D call uncertain. Germline V lookup: CDR1 SGHDN, CDR2 FVKESK. The CDR3 extends over 14 amino acids. V shed 2 bases and J shed 5 bases, with 11 bases lying between them. CDR3 protein: CASSQNSPLDTQYF. The CDR3 region has the DNA TGTGCCAGCAGCCAAAACAGCCCCCTAGATACGCAGTATTTT.

A few counts support this clonotype. The V and J genes are TRBV7-3 and TRBJ1-1, with no clear D. Germline CDR1 and CDR2: SGHTA and FQGTGA. The CDR3 is 14 residues long. V was shortened by 0 bases and J by 4 bases, with 9 bases between the two germline ends. CDR3 residues: CASSLTGSGTEAFF. CDR3 coding DNA: TGTGCCAGCAGCTTAACCGGATCAGGCACTGAAGCTTTCTTT.

V usage is TRBV12-3 or TRBV12-4 and J usage is TRBJ2-5; 8 bases are a match to TRBD1. The CDR3 loop spans 14 amino acids. V lost 5 bases to trimming and J lost 3 bases; unmatched junction nucleotides: 5. The CDR3 nucleotides read TGTGCCAGCAGTCGGACAGGGCCCAAAGAGACCCAGTACTTC. Amino acids: CASSRTGPKETQYF.

This clonotype has more than one count but fewer than ten. This chain joins TRBV7-9 and TRBJ2-7; possibly TRBD1 or TRBD2 for D (7 bases each). Germline V gene data show CDR1 as SEHNR and CDR2 as FQNEAQ (reference sequence). The CDR3 contains 17 residues. The V end was cut by 3 bases, the J end by 2 bases, with 20 bases between. The CDR3 nucleotides are TGTGCCAGCAGCTTTGGGGGGGCGAGGGGGCTGACCTACGAGCAGTACTTC. This translates into CASSFGGARGLTYEQYF.

The chain is built from TRBV4-3 and TRBJ2-3; 8 positions agree with TRBD2. The CDR3 loop spans 15 amino acids. CDR1 LGHNA and CDR2 YSLEER come from the germline V gene. The V segment lost 1 base and the J segment 6 bases; nucleotides outside the gene matches: 6. The CDR3 DNA follows: TGCGCCAGCAGCCAAGGGTTCGGGGGGGAGGATACGCAGTATTTT. Its translation: CASSQGFGGEDTQYF.

This clonotype was counted between two and nine times. The genes are TRBV9 and TRBJ1-2; 9 bases agree with TRBD1. Germline V gene data show CDR1 as SGDLS and CDR2 as YYNGEE. V shed 2 bases, J shed 6 bases, and the junction held 2 bases outside the gene matches. This CDR3 comprises 13 residues. The CDR3 region is CASSVRQGDGYTF. DNA for the CDR3: TGTGCCAGCAGCGTCAGACAGGGGGATGGCTACACCTTC.

V and J are TRBV29-1 and TRBJ2-4; D may be TRBD1 or TRBD2 (5 bases each). The J call may not be correct, given that the DNA end is closer to TRBJ2-7. Germline V CDR1 and CDR2: SQVTM, ANQGSEA. There are 13 residues in the CDR3. The CDR3 bases are TGCAGCGTTTTAGAGAGGGGCGTCAACGAGCAGTACTTC. As protein: CSVLERGVNEQYF.

This chain joins TRBV13 and TRBJ1-2, with a possible D match to TRBD1 (6 bases). CDR1 and CDR2 from the germline V gene are PRHDT and FYEKMQ (reference sequence). The CDR3 contains 15 residues. V shed 7 bases and J shed 4 bases, with 19 bases lying between them. CDR3: CASTLRGRGFYGYTF. In DNA, the CDR3 is TGTGCCAGCACCCTCCGGGGAAGGGGGTTCTATGGCTACACCTTC.

This clonotype was counted at least ten times. The V call is TRBV29-1, the J call TRBJ2-7, with D perhaps TRBD1 (5 bases). This CDR3 region has 11 residues. CDR1 and CDR2 from the germline V gene are SQVTM and ANQGSEA. The V gene lost 3 bases and the J gene lost 3 bases, with 6 bases spanning the gap. The CDR3 here is CSVDQGYEQYF. As DNA, the CDR3 is TGCAGCGTTGACCAGGGCTACGAGCAGTACTTC.

This clonotype was seen only a few times. The chain links TRBV5-5 to TRBJ2-3; the D gene is possibly TRBD2 (6 bases). The CDR3 totals 17 residues. Trimming removed 0 bases at V and 5 bases at J, with 19 bases between. Germline V gene sequence: CDR1 SGHKS, CDR2 YYEKEE (reference sequence). The CDR3 region is CASSLEWGGAIEDTQYF. The DNA for the CDR3 is TGTGCCAGCAGCTTGGAGTGGGGCGGGGCTATTGAAGATACGCAGTATTTT. Full variable domain (remainder filled in from reference TRBV5-5 and TRBJ2-3): DAGVTQSPTHLIKTRGQQVTLRCSPISGHKSVSWYQQVLGQGPQFIFQYYEKEERGRGNFPDRFSARQFPNYSSELNVNALLLGDSALYLCASSLEWGGAIEDTQYFGPGTRLTVL.

This clonotype has a single count. The missing conserved phenylalanine or tryptophan at the end of this CDR3 makes a read error likely. The rearrangement links TRBV9 to TRBJ2-7, with D possibly being TRBD1 (6 bases). The J call may be faulty, since TRBJ2-5 better matches the DNA end. The CDR3 extends over 15 amino acids. Germline lookup yields CDR1 SGDLS and CDR2 YYNGEE. CDR3 region: CASSVGTGQGETQYS. The CDR3 DNA sequence: TGTGCCAGCAGCGTAGGAACAGGGCAGGGTGAGACCCAGTACTCC.

In its sample, this clonotype was seen many times. This rearrangement joins TRBV6-6 to TRBJ1-5; D unclear. The V gene lost 8 bases and the J gene lost 6 bases, with 11 bases spanning the gap. This CDR3 comprises 12 residues. Germline CDR1 MNHNY, CDR2 SVGAGI (reference sequence). The CDR3 DNA sequence: TGTGCCAGCGCAACGGAGGGTCAGCCCCAGCATTTT. Translation gives CASATEGQPQHF.

This clonotype was seen only a few times. The chain is built from TRBV25-1 and TRBJ1-5; no clear D. Per the germline V gene, CDR1 is MGHDK and CDR2 is SYGVNS. Trimming pared 5 bases from V and 7 bases from J, leaving 9 bases between. This CDR3 has 12 amino acids. CDR3 in DNA: TGTGCCAGCAGTATTAGCGGACAGCCCCAGCATTTT. Encoded protein: CASSISGQPQHF.

V is TRBV7-9 and J is TRBJ2-1; 7 bases match TRBD1. The J segment lost 6 bases and the V segment lost 5 bases, leaving 10 bases of the junction unmatched. Germline values: CDR1 SEHNR, CDR2 FQNEAQ (reference sequence). The CDR3 runs to 15 residues. CDR3 bases: TGTGCCAGCAGCATCACAGGGGTACCGGGCAATGAGCAGTTCTTC. This sequence encodes CASSITGVPGNEQFF.

The CDR3 spells CSASLTGRTEAFF. DNA of the CDR3: TGCAGTGCTTCCTTGACAGGGCGCACTGAAGCTTTCTTT. J is TRBJ1-1 and V is TRBV20-1; 7 positions agree with TRBD1. After removal of 5 bases from V and 4 bases from J, the junction contained 7 bases not matched to a gene. This CDR3 is 13 amino acids long. CDR1 is DFQATT, CDR2 SNEGSKA, per germline (reference sequence).

Only a few counts were recorded for this clonotype. The chain joins TRBV9 to TRBJ2-5; D is unresolved. With 0 bases removed from V and 2 bases from J, the gap between germline ends came to 5 bases. The CDR3 has 13 amino acids. The germline V gene encodes CDR1 SGDLS and CDR2 YYNGEE. DNA of the CDR3: TGTGCCAGCAGCGTAGGACATCAAGAGACCCAGTACTTC. This gives the protein CASSVGHQETQYF.

This chain connects TRBV11-3 to TRBJ2-3; D perhaps matches TRBD2 (6 bases). The germline V gene has CDR1 SGHNT and CDR2 YENEEA. V lost 9 bases, J lost 0 bases, and 16 bases lay in between. The CDR3 loop spans 15 amino acids. CDR3 sequence: CASSQTRESTDTQYF. The CDR3, as DNA: TGTGCCAGTTCTCAGACTAGGGAGAGCACAGATACGCAGTATTTT.

The gene calls are TRBV4-3 and TRBJ2-2; D unclear. Deletions cut 3 bases from V and 0 bases from J, with 11 bases between. Germline CDR1 reads LGHNA; CDR2 reads YSLEER. The CDR3 length is 16 residues. Written as DNA, the CDR3 is TGCGCCAGCAGCCACGGCAGAATCCCGAACACCGGGGAGCTGTTTTTT. Protein: CASSHGRIPNTGELFF.

V usage is TRBV29-1 and J usage is TRBJ2-5; D not resolved. Germline assignment: CDR1 SQVTM and CDR2 ANQGSEA. The ends were cut back, 4 bases at V and 5 bases at J, with 8 bases in the middle. CDR3 size: 11 residues. The CDR3 loop reads CSVGTMETQYF. The CDR3 nucleotides read TGCAGCGTTGGGACCATGGAGACCCAGTACTTC.

This chain links TRBV5-6 with TRBJ2-6; D call uncertain. This CDR3 region has 16 residues. Trimming shortened V by 2 bases and J by 3 bases, and 12 bases separated the two germline ends. CDR1 and CDR2 (germline): SGHDT, YYEEEE. The CDR3 nucleotides are TGTGCCAGCAGCTTTATTTCGGCCGGTGGGGCCAACGTCCTGACTTTC. Residues: CASSFISAGGANVLTF.

This clonotype occurred a few times. The rearrangement uses TRBV7-2 and TRBJ1-2, with D possibly being TRBD1 (5 bases). V was shortened by 1 base and J by 2 bases, with 11 bases between the two germline ends. The CDR3 extends over 15 amino acids. Germline assignment: CDR1 SGHTA and CDR2 FQGNSA. This CDR3 reads CASSLEADRNYGYTF. CDR3 nucleotides: TGTGCCAGCAGCTTAGAGGCTGACAGAAACTATGGCTACACCTTC.

The gene calls are TRBV12-3 or TRBV12-4 and TRBJ2-4; the D is unclear. V was pared by 5 bases and J by 15 bases, with 17 bases between. The CDR3 consists of 12 residues. The chain's CDR3 is CASSTYPMGLYF. In DNA, the CDR3 is TGTGCCAGCAGTACCTATCCGATGGGGTTGTACTTC.

This rearrangement joins TRBV20-1 to TRBJ2-7; D is unresolved. Trimming stripped 3 bases from V and 3 bases from J, with 12 bases between. Germline CDR1 and CDR2: DFQATT and SNEGSKA (reference sequence). The CDR3 has 13 residues. CDR3 bases: TGCAGTGCTAGTGACGGCAATGACTACGAGCAGTACTTC. Translation gives CSASDGNDYEQYF.

This chain joins TRBV9 and TRBJ2-3; 11 bases align to TRBD2. This CDR3 comprises 15 residues. Germline CDR1 is SGDLS and CDR2 is YYNGEE. V lost 3 bases to trimming and J lost 7 bases; unmatched junction nucleotides: 7. The CDR3, as DNA: TGTGCCAGCAGCGATGTAGGGACTAGCGGAAATACGCAGTATTTT. It yields the protein CASSDVGTSGNTQYF.

The chain carries TRBV12-3 or TRBV12-4 and TRBJ1-4; D uncertain. V was clipped by 1 base and J by 7 bases, with 19 bases between them. The CDR3 is 17 amino acids. The CDR3 DNA sequence: TGTGCCAGCAGTTTAGGTGGGCGCCTTCTCGCAGGTGAAAAACTGTTTTTT. Its protein product is CASSLGGRLLAGEKLFF.

This clonotype appeared a few times. The chain has TRBV27 and TRBJ1-2, with 7 nucleotides matching TRBD1. This CDR3 region has 16 residues. Germline V gene data show CDR1 as MNHEY and CDR2 as SMNVEV (reference sequence). The J segment lost 4 bases and the V segment lost 2 bases, leaving 10 bases of the junction unmatched. Written as DNA, the CDR3 is TGTGCCAGCAGTTTAGGATCGACAGGGTACTCCTATGGCTACACCTTC. Residues: CASSLGSTGYSYGYTF.

This chain links TRBV27 with TRBJ1-5; D remains ambiguous. The CDR3 loop spans 13 amino acids. Trimming stripped 0 bases from V and 3 bases from J, with 3 bases between. Germline V CDR1 and CDR2: MNHEY, SMNVEV (reference sequence). Here the CDR3 DNA reads TGTGCCAGCAGTTTATCCTACAATCAGCCCCAGCATTTT. Its protein is CASSLSYNQPQHF.

The chain recombines TRBV3-1 with TRBJ1-3; D is unresolved. With 0 bases removed from V and 2 bases from J, the gap between germline ends came to 5 bases. Germline CDR1 is LGHDT and CDR2 is YNNKEL (reference sequence). The CDR3 spans 14 residues. CDR3 residues: CASSQDGAGNTIYF. The CDR3 DNA follows: TGTGCCAGCAGCCAAGATGGGGCTGGAAACACCATATATTTT.

Note on this clonotype: This clone may be a read error of a much larger clone one base away. The rearrangement joins TRBV3-1 to TRBJ2-1, with D hard to call. V was shortened by 1 base and J by 5 bases, with 3 bases between the two germline ends. Germline V gives CDR1 LGHDT, CDR2 YNNKEL (reference sequence). The CDR3 is 12 residues long. The CDR3 protein is CASSQVDNEQFF. Written as DNA, the CDR3 is TGTGCCAGCAGCCAAGTGGACAATGAGCAGTTCTTC.

The chain employs TRBV6-5 and TRBJ1-5; 7 nucleotides align to TRBD1. Trimming took 2 bases from V and 4 from J; bases not matched to a gene: 5. Germline loops: CDR1 MNHEY, CDR2 SVGAGI. This CDR3 contains 15 residues. The CDR3 DNA is TGTGCCAGCAGTTACGGGAGACAGGGTAATCAGCCCCAGCATTTT. Translation gives CASSYGRQGNQPQHF.

The rearrangement uses TRBV5-1 and TRBJ1-5, with D perhaps TRBD1 (6 bases). This CDR3 spans 15 amino acids. Germline V lookup: CDR1 SGHRS, CDR2 YFSETQ. Trimming stripped 0 bases from V and 7 bases from J, with 14 bases between. The CDR3 DNA reads TGCGCCAGCAGCTTGGAACAGGGAGCCCAGCAGCCCCAGCATTTT. Its translation: CASSLEQGAQQPQHF.

This clonotype was recorded a few times. The chain uses TRBV29-1 and TRBJ2-5; a possible D gene is TRBD1 (6 bases). The V and J ends lost 7 bases and 5 bases respectively, with 26 bases between them. The germline V gene has CDR1 SQVTM and CDR2 ANQGSEA. CDR3 length: 16 amino acids. In DNA form, the CDR3 reads TGCAGCGCAAACCTTCTCCGACAGGTAGCAGAGGAGACCCAGTACTTC. As protein: CSANLLRQVAEETQYF.